Shown below are 19 T cell receptor beta chains from a single sample sequenced in a study of blood T cell repertoires in COVID-19. Produced via immunoSEQ multiplex PCR; TCRdb's table is partial and in-frame only. The sample has about 130,000 clones, about four fifths seen once. The sequencing input was peripheral blood. All receptors come from a man aged 60-69 years with acute or convalescent COVID-19.

Only one count was recorded for this clone. The chain recombines TRBV19 with TRBJ2-5; 10 nucleotides line up with TRBD1. Per germline, CDR1 LNHDA and CDR2 SQIVND (reference sequence). V was pared by 5 bases and J by 5 bases, with 11 bases of the junction left unmatched. This CDR3 contains 16 residues. This CDR3 is CASSGRQGAGLETQYF. The CDR3 DNA reads TGTGCCAGTAGTGGACGACAGGGGGCAGGTTTGGAGACCCAGTACTTC.

The chain is built from TRBV28 and TRBJ1-2, with no clear D. The CDR3 runs 12 residues. V was trimmed by 3 bases and J by 4 bases, leaving 6 bases between them. Per the germline V gene, CDR1 is MDHEN and CDR2 is SYDVKM. The CDR3 nucleotides read TGTGCCAGCAGTTTCCAAGCCTATGGCTACACCTTC. This translates into CASSFQAYGYTF.

The rearrangement links TRBV6-5 to TRBJ2-7; D might be TRBD1 (5 bases). Germline CDR1 is MNHEY and CDR2 is SVGAGI. There are 12 residues in the CDR3. Trimming stripped 4 bases from V and 6 bases from J, with 10 bases between. This CDR3 reads CASSSQGTEQYF. DNA for the CDR3: TGTGCCAGCAGTTCCCAGGGCACCGAGCAGTACTTC.

The rearrangement links TRBV28 to TRBJ1-5; possibly TRBD1 for D (5 bases). CDR3 size: 15 residues. Between the trimmed V and J ends, which lost 5 bases and 7 bases, there was a span of 18 bases. The germline CDR1 and CDR2 sequences are MDHEN and SYDVKM. The chain's CDR3 is CASSVQGGGRQPQHF. DNA for the CDR3: TGTGCCAGCAGTGTGCAGGGTGGCGGTCGCCAGCCCCAGCATTTT.

J is TRBJ2-1 and V is TRBV28; 13 bases map to TRBD2. The CDR3 has 16 amino acids. Germline CDR1 is MDHEN and CDR2 is SYDVKM. J was trimmed by 7 bases and V by 6 bases; bases with no gene match: 9. CDR3 DNA sequence: TGTGCCAGCAGGAGGTTCGGGACTAGCGGGATTAATGAGCAGTTCTTC. Protein: CASRRFGTSGINEQFF. Full variable domain (rest looked up from reference TRBV28 and TRBJ2-1): DVKVTQSSRYLVKRTGEKVFLECVQDMDHENMFWYRQDPGLGLRLIYFSYDVKMKEKGDIPEGYSVSREKKERFSLILESASTNQTSMYLCASRRFGTSGINEQFFGPGTRLTVL.

The V call is TRBV6-5, the J call TRBJ1-6, with D hard to call. From germline, CDR1 is MNHEY and CDR2 SVGAGI. Trimming removed 2 bases from V and 5 bases from J, with 10 bases in between. The CDR3 is 15 residues long. CDR3 nucleotides: TGTGCCAGCAGTTACCAGTTCCCCCATAATTCACCCCTCCACTTT. Encoded protein: CASSYQFPHNSPLHF.

This rearrangement joins TRBV7-8 to TRBJ1-5, with TRBD1 as a possible D gene (6 bases). The CDR3 sequence is 15 residues long. Between the trimmed V and J ends, which lost 3 bases and 2 bases, there was a span of 11 bases. The germline CDR1 and CDR2 sequences are SGHVS and FQNEAQ. The CDR3 is CASSLGALGNQPQHF. The CDR3 bases are TGTGCCAGCAGCTTGGGGGCTCTCGGCAATCAGCCCCAGCATTTT. Filled out from reference TRBV7-8 and TRBJ1-5, the complete variable domain reads GAGVSQSPRYKVAKRGQDVALRCDPISGHVSLFWYQQALGQGPEFLTYFQNEAQLDKSGLPSDRFFAERPEGSVSTLKIQRTQQEDSAVYLCASSLGALGNQPQHFGDGTRLSIL.

This chain connects TRBV4-1 to TRBJ2-1, with 10 bases lining up with TRBD2. Trimming cost V 1 base and J 4 bases; bases outside gene matches: 4. The CDR3 sequence is 16 residues long. Germline loops: CDR1 MGHRA, CDR2 YSYEKL. The CDR3 sequence is CASSQAGLATYNEQFF. Written as DNA, the CDR3 is TGCGCCAGCAGCCAAGCGGGACTAGCGACTTACAATGAGCAGTTCTTC.

The chain combines TRBV7-3 with TRBJ1-1; D is possibly TRBD1 (5 bases). CDR3 length: 14 residues. V gave up 5 bases and J gave up 1 base, with 11 bases separating them. Germline assignment: CDR1 SGHTA and CDR2 FQGTGA. The CDR3 sequence is CASSMTAANTEAFF. The CDR3 nucleotides are TGTGCCAGCAGCATGACAGCCGCGAACACTGAAGCTTTCTTT.

V and J are TRBV27 and TRBJ2-6; perhaps TRBD1 as D (6 bases). CDR3 size: 18 residues. The germline V gene encodes CDR1 MNHEY and CDR2 SMNVEV (reference sequence). V lost 5 bases, J lost 0 bases, and 17 bases lay in between. The chain's CDR3 is CASSPLRGMSSGANVLTF. CDR3 nucleotide sequence: TGTGCCAGCAGTCCCCTTAGGGGGATGAGCTCTGGGGCCAACGTCCTGACTTTC.

The chain joins TRBV6-2 or TRBV6-3 to TRBJ2-1; possible D gene TRBD2, 6 bases. CDR3 size: 15 residues. V was shortened by 6 bases and J by 4 bases, with 16 bases between the two germline ends. Looked up from germline, CDR1 is MNHEY and CDR2 is SVGEGT. CDR3 sequence (DNA): TGTGCCAGCAGCTCCCTCGGGACTGGTTACAATGAGCAGTTCTTC. Translated: CASSSLGTGYNEQFF.

This clone appeared once. V usage is TRBV24-1 and J usage is TRBJ1-6; 9 nucleotides align to TRBD1. The CDR3 extends over 16 amino acids. The junction had 7 bases not matched to a gene; V was cut back by 4 bases and J by 7 bases. Looked up from germline, CDR1 is KGHDR and CDR2 is SFDVKD. CDR3 sequence (DNA): TGTGCCACCAGTGACCCCAAACAGGGGGCCAATTCACCCCTCCACTTT. Protein product: CATSDPKQGANSPLHF.

The chain recombines TRBV28 with TRBJ1-2; D unresolved. Trimming removed 6 bases at V and 4 bases at J, with 12 bases between. Germline CDR1 reads MDHEN; CDR2 reads SYDVKM. The CDR3 covers 13 residues. The CDR3 region has the DNA TGTGCCAGCAGGGTGGCGCGGGGCTATGGCTACACCTTC. Amino acids: CASRVARGYGYTF.

The chain uses TRBV7-9 and TRBJ1-1; unclear D gene. Germline V gives CDR1 SEHNR, CDR2 FQNEAQ (reference sequence). Trimming shortened V by 4 bases and J by 5 bases, and 5 bases separated the two germline ends. CDR3 length: 11 residues. CDR3 DNA: TGTGCCAGCAGCTACGGGACTGAAGCTTTCTTT. It codes for CASSYGTEAFF.

The chain couples TRBV18 to TRBJ2-7; TRBD1 aligns across 8 bases. The ends lost 1 base at V and 4 bases at J; junction bases unmatched: 9. Germline CDR1 reads KGHSH; CDR2 reads LQKENI. The CDR3 totals 16 residues. The CDR3 here is CASSPRTGRQGYEQYF. DNA of the CDR3: TGTGCCAGCTCACCACGTACCGGGCGACAGGGGTACGAGCAGTACTTC.

V gene TRBV4-1 combines with J gene TRBJ2-2; weak D call: TRBD2 (6 bases). There are 15 residues in the CDR3. The V gene's germline CDR1 is MGHRA and CDR2 YSYEKL. Trimming pared 1 base from V and 3 bases from J, leaving 9 bases between. The CDR3 bases are TGCGCCAGCAGCCAAGGGCCGGGGGACACCGGGGAGCTGTTTTTT. Its protein product is CASSQGPGDTGELFF.

The J gene is TRBJ2-2, the V gene TRBV28; D perhaps matches TRBD1 (6 bases). CDR3 length: 17 amino acids. Germline V CDR1 and CDR2: MDHEN, SYDVKM. Deletions cut 5 bases from V and 7 bases from J, with 23 bases between. CDR3 DNA: TGTGCCAGCAGTCCCCAGGTGGGGCAGGGGAGAATCGGGGAGCTGTTTTTT. Encoded protein: CASSPQVGQGRIGELFF.

The chain uses TRBV24-1 and TRBJ2-3, with D perhaps matching TRBD2 (5 bases). V was cut by 7 bases and J by 8 bases, with 12 bases left in between. CDR3 size: 12 residues. Germline assignment: CDR1 KGHDR and CDR2 SFDVKD. The CDR3 region is CATSALGGTQYF. CDR3 in DNA: TGTGCCACCAGCGCCCTAGGAGGTACGCAGTATTTT.

This sequence joins TRBV3-1 (or the pseudogene TRBV3-2) and TRBJ2-5, with unresolved D. Germline CDR1 and CDR2: LGHDT and YNNKEL (reference sequence). Trimming pared 2 bases from V and 2 bases from J, leaving 6 bases between. The CDR3 runs to 13 residues. The CDR3 DNA follows: TGTGCCAGCAGCCAACGCAGTCAAGAGACCCAGTACTTC. Amino acids: CASSQRSQETQYF.